This T cell receptor (beta chain) came from a study of blood T cell repertoires in COVID-19. Source study methods: Using reference gene primer amplification, nucleated cell counts were estimated. Generated by immunoSEQ multiplex PCR, the TCRdb table keeps only in-frame clones and is missing some. V, J and clone size reflect that table, while D and trimming were determined from the DNA. This sample has under 150,000 clones; roughly 82% occur once, and the top ten carry around 8%. V was clipped by 4 bases and J by 3 bases; unmatched bases: 6. The CDR3 extends over 15 amino acids. Germline lookup yields CDR1 LGHDT and CDR2 YNNKEL (reference sequence).

The TCR originated in a woman in her thirties or forties with acute or convalescent COVID-19. This rearrangement joins TRBV3-1 (or the pseudogene TRBV3-2) to TRBJ1-5; TRBD1 aligns across 7 bases. Sequenced input: peripheral blood. The CDR3, as DNA: TGTGCCAGCAGCCCCACGACAGGGATCAATCAGCCCCAGCATTTT. Its translation: CASSPTTGINQPQHF.